The 6 T cell receptor beta chains in this list originate from one sample, sequenced in a study of cytotoxic CD8 clonotypes in ibrutinib-treated CLL. TCRdb keeps only in-frame clones here, not all; method: immunoSEQ multiplex PCR. The sample holds about 160,000 clones, roughly four fifths seen once. This specimen consisted of PBMCs, obtained after 24 months of ibrutinib treatment. These receptors all stem from a human donor with chronic lymphocytic leukemia.

The genes are TRBV28 and TRBJ2-7; TRBD2 agrees at 9 bases. V trimming: 3 bases; J trimming: 7 bases; junction bases outside the gene matches: 7. Looked up from germline, CDR1 is MDHEN and CDR2 is SYDVKM. This CDR3 has 14 amino acids. The CDR3 DNA follows: TGTGCCAGCAGTTTTGCGGGAGGGTCTCGAGAGCAGTACTTC. As protein: CASSFAGGSREQYF.

The chain links TRBV29-1 to TRBJ2-1; 10 nucleotides agree with TRBD2. The ends lost 6 bases at V and 4 bases at J; junction bases unmatched: 6. Germline V CDR1 and CDR2: SQVTM, ANQGSEA. The CDR3 runs 14 residues. CDR3 in DNA: TGCAGCGTCAGAGCGGGAGGGCCATACAATGAGCAGTTCTTC. Its protein is CSVRAGGPYNEQFF.

This clone came up once. The chain carries TRBV6-1 and TRBJ1-4, with D uncertain. Trimming took 6 bases from V and 7 from J, leaving 15 bases between them. The CDR3 is 14 residues long. In germline, CDR1 is MNHNS, CDR2 SASEGT. The CDR3 DNA reads as TGTGCCAGCAGAACGGGTAGAACAGCTGAAAAACTGTTTTTT. Translation gives CASRTGRTAEKLFF.

V is TRBV6-4 and J is TRBJ2-3, with 8 bases lining up with TRBD1. CDR3 length: 16 residues. CDR1 is MRHNA, CDR2 SNTAGT, per germline. The junction had 8 bases not matched to a gene; V was cut back by 4 bases and J by 2 bases. For the CDR3, the DNA is TGTGCCAGCAGTGGCCCCGGGACAGGAGACACAGATACGCAGTATTTT. Translation gives CASSGPGTGDTDTQYF.

V usage is TRBV9 and J usage is TRBJ2-7; the match to TRBD1 covers 10 bases. This CDR3 is built from 15 residues. Germline CDR1 is SGDLS and CDR2 is YYNGEE. The J segment lost 6 bases and the V segment lost 0 bases, leaving 6 bases of the junction unmatched. The CDR3 DNA is TGTGCCAGCAGCGTAGGGGACAGGGGTATTTCCGAGCAGTACTTC. Encoded protein: CASSVGDRGISEQYF.

The chain carries TRBV18 and TRBJ1-2; D is unresolved. V was trimmed by 6 bases and J by 8 bases, leaving 16 bases between them. CDR1 and CDR2 (germline): KGHSH, LQKENI. The CDR3 contains 13 residues. The CDR3 sequence: CASSPAMLGGYTF. The CDR3 nucleotides read TGTGCCAGCTCCCCGGCCATGTTGGGGGGCTACACCTTC.